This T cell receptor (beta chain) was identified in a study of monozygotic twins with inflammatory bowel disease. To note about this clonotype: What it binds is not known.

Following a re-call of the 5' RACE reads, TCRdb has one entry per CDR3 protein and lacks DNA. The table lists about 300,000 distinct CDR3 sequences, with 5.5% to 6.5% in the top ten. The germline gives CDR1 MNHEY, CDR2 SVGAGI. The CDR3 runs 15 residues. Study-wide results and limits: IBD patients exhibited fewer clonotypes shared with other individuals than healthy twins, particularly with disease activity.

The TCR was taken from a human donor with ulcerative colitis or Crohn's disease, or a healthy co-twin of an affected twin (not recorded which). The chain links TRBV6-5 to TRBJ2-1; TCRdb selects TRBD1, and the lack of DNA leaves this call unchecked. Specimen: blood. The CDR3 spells CASSYSGQGGNEQFF.